This T cell receptor (beta chain) was recovered during a study of regulatory T cells in long-lasting Graves disease. Time point denoted: newly diagnosed GD, antithyroid drugs for less than 3 months. The authors made the TCR library using RNA they extracted from PBMCs. This clonotype was counted ten times or more. Its antigen is not identified. Study results and caveats: Clonotypes that were public and shared totalled fewer than 3,500 in persistent patients versus around 970 in new patients. Repertoires from persistent disease leaned toward TRBV28, TRBJ1-2 and TRBJ2-5.

Germline V gives CDR1 LGHDT, CDR2 YNNKEL (reference sequence). Trimming removed 3 bases at V and 2 bases at J, with 9 bases between. The CDR3 covers 14 residues. Library construction for TCR beta used iRepertoire HTBI primers and Arm-PCR of CDR3 regions. MiXCR, run by TCRdb on the multiplex PCR reads, gives a single entry per CDR3 protein. In the table there are fewer than 650,000 distinct CDR3 sequences, approximately 15% of which are singletons. These sequences were also reported in another study, on T cells in Graves' hyperthyroidism and ophthalmopathy.

Sequencing used peripheral blood mononuclear cells (PBMCs), obtained at new diagnosis, from a patient treated with antithyroid drugs. This sequence originates from a woman in her thirties with Graves disease. The V and J genes are TRBV3-1 and TRBJ2-3; no clear D gene. The CDR3 nucleotides read TGTGCCAGCAGCCAGGCCGGGTTCACAGATACGCAGTATTTT. Protein: CASSQAGFTDTQYF.